The 28 T cell receptor beta chains given below trace back to one sample, sequenced in a study of STAT3 mutations in large granular lymphocyte leukemia. Study-wide points: In T-cell large granular lymphocyte leukemia, about half of patients showed multiple immunodominant subclonotypes.

Antigen specificity for these receptors is unknown. Measured with immunoSEQ multiplex PCR; TCRdb has only the in-frame clones, and not every one. The sample consists of roughly 40,000 clones, more than 70% of them appearing once. Sequencing used PBMCs. The receptors were sampled from a human donor with T large granular lymphocyte leukemia. Some clones in this sample may be carry-over from other donors' samples.

The J gene is TRBJ1-1, the V gene TRBV30, with 8 bases lining up with TRBD1. This CDR3 has 16 residues. With V trimmed by 0 bases and J by 1 base, 7 bases remained unmatched. Germline assignment: CDR1 GTSNPN and CDR2 SVGIG (reference sequence). The CDR3: CAWSVSRTGTNTEAFF. The CDR3 coding sequence is TGTGCCTGGAGTGTTTCCCGGACAGGGACGAACACTGAAGCTTTCTTT.

The chain couples TRBV6-1 to TRBJ2-4; 7 bases are a match to TRBD2. CDR1 and CDR2 from the germline V gene are MNHNS and SASEGT. CDR3 length: 17 residues. V was pared by 1 base and J by 0 bases, with 6 bases of the junction left unmatched. The CDR3 protein is CASSEGPGRVAKNIQYF. For the CDR3, the DNA is TGTGCCAGCAGTGAAGGGCCAGGGAGGGTAGCCAAAAACATTCAGTACTTC.

The gene calls are TRBV30 and TRBJ1-2; D not certain. Germline CDR1 GTSNPN, CDR2 SVGIG (reference sequence). V was shortened by 0 bases and J by 0 bases, with 5 bases between the two germline ends. The CDR3 extends over 13 amino acids. The CDR3 protein is CAWSVLANYGYTF. The CDR3 DNA follows: TGTGCCTGGAGTGTACTGGCTAACTATGGCTACACCTTC.

The chain combines TRBV11-2 with TRBJ1-3; 8 nucleotides align to TRBD1. V dropped 5 bases and J dropped 9; count of bases not matched to a gene: 15. This CDR3 is built from 16 residues. Germline CDR1 reads SGHAT; CDR2 reads FQNNGV. CDR3 sequence: CASSPMSGQVYTTIYF. DNA for the CDR3: TGTGCCAGCAGCCCAATGTCGGGACAGGTCTATACCACCATATATTTT.

The V call is TRBV19, the J call TRBJ2-1; D may correspond to TRBD1 or TRBD2 (5 bases each). The germline CDR1 and CDR2 sequences are LNHDA and SQIVND (reference sequence). Trimming took off 4 bases at V and 5 bases at J, with 15 bases between the two ends. The CDR3 has 15 residues. CDR3 nucleotide sequence: TGTGCCAGTAGTAGGGGGAACGGGGTTGACAATGAGCAGTTCTTC. Its translation is CASSRGNGVDNEQFF.

The gene calls are TRBV7-8 and TRBJ2-5; TRBD1 is a possible D gene (6 bases). The CDR3 extends over 15 amino acids. Trimming cost V 5 bases and J 2 bases, with 15 bases left between them. Germline V CDR1 and CDR2: SGHVS, FQNEAQ. In nucleotides, the CDR3 is TGTGCCAGCAGCACCCCTCAGGGGTTTCAAGAGACCCAGTACTTC. Protein product: CASSTPQGFQETQYF.

The gene calls are TRBV18 and TRBJ2-1; 8 nucleotides match TRBD1. There are 17 residues in the CDR3. Trimming took 0 bases from V and 7 from J; bases not matched to a gene: 11. Germline V gives CDR1 KGHSH, CDR2 LQKENI. The CDR3 protein is CASSPPDRGKVLNEQFF. Here the CDR3 DNA reads TGTGCCAGCTCACCACCCGACAGGGGCAAGGTTTTAAATGAGCAGTTCTTC.

The table lists this clone with a count of one. This chain connects TRBV7-9 to TRBJ1-5, with D possibly TRBD1 on 6 matching bases. The V gene lost 5 bases and the J gene lost 6 bases, with 14 bases spanning the gap. CDR1 is SEHNR, CDR2 FQNEAQ, per germline (reference sequence). The CDR3 is made up of 14 amino acids. Here the CDR3 reads CASSVTGSAQPQHF. The CDR3 DNA reads TGTGCCAGCAGCGTGACAGGTTCGGCTCAGCCCCAGCATTTT.

V and J are TRBV9 and TRBJ2-7; 10 bases match TRBD1. The CDR3 is made up of 14 amino acids. The germline gives CDR1 SGDLS, CDR2 YYNGEE. Unmatched junction bases numbered 7, after V lost 3 bases and J lost 7 bases. The CDR3 DNA sequence: TGTGCCAGCAGCGCGAGGGACAGGGGCAGAGAGCAGTACTTC. It codes for CASSARDRGREQYF.

The rearrangement uses TRBV6-5 and TRBJ2-7; 8 bases agree with TRBD1. Per the germline V gene, CDR1 is MNHEY and CDR2 is SVGAGI. The CDR3 runs 16 residues. Trimming at V came to 0 bases and at J to 5 bases, leaving 9 bases not matched to a gene. Here the CDR3 DNA reads TGTGCCAGCAGTTACTCGAGCGCAGGGGGCAAGCACGAGCAGTACTTC. It yields the protein CASSYSSAGGKHEQYF.

CDR3 region: CASRAGLAESYNEQFF. CDR3 nucleotide sequence: TGTGCCAGCAGAGCGGGACTAGCGGAGTCCTACAATGAGCAGTTCTTC. The rearrangement uses TRBV5-4 and TRBJ2-1; 11 bases map to TRBD2. The CDR3 loop spans 16 amino acids. Germline lookup yields CDR1 SGHNT and CDR2 YYREEE (reference sequence). Unmatched junction bases numbered 5, after V lost 5 bases and J lost 1 base.

The chain carries TRBV5-1 and TRBJ1-5; D unclear. The CDR3 runs 13 residues. Looked up from germline, CDR1 is SGHRS and CDR2 is YFSETQ. The V and J ends lost 4 bases and 0 bases respectively, with 5 bases between them. CDR3 loop: CASSRSSNQPQHF. The CDR3 bases are TGCGCCAGCAGCCGGAGTAGCAATCAGCCCCAGCATTTT.

The V gene is TRBV15, the J gene TRBJ1-1; a possible D gene is TRBD1 (6 bases). CDR1 is LNHNV and CDR2 is YYDKDF in the germline V gene (reference sequence). V lost 5 bases to trimming and J lost 1 base, with 14 bases between them. CDR3 length: 15 amino acids. CDR3 DNA sequence: TGTGCCACCAGCCCCATCAGGGGCTGGAACACTGAAGCTTTCTTT. Residues: CATSPIRGWNTEAFF.

Of note for this clone: This sample also contains other DNA sequences that code for the same CDR3. The gene calls are TRBV2 and TRBJ1-5; D call uncertain. The length of the CDR3 is 12 residues. V dropped 2 bases and J dropped 3 bases, with 2 bases sitting between them. Germline-derived CDR1 and CDR2 are SNHLY and FYNNEI. CDR3 sequence: CASSEPNQPQHF. The CDR3 DNA reads as TGTGCCAGCAGTGAACCCAATCAGCCCCAGCATTTT.

This clone was recorded a few times. The V call is TRBV2, the J call TRBJ1-6, with a weak D call TRBD1 (6 bases). This CDR3 spans 16 amino acids. Germline CDR1 SNHLY, CDR2 FYNNEI. Trimming shortened V by 1 base and J by 2 bases, and 9 bases separated the two germline ends. CDR3 loop: CASSEVQGAYNSPLHF. CDR3 coding DNA: TGTGCCAGCAGTGAAGTACAGGGCGCCTATAATTCACCCCTCCACTTT.

The V gene is TRBV2, the J gene TRBJ2-2; 7 positions agree with TRBD1. Germline CDR1 and CDR2: SNHLY and FYNNEI. V lost 9 bases to trimming and J lost 1 base; unmatched junction nucleotides: 5. The CDR3 loop spans 14 amino acids. CDR3 residues: CARTGTVNTGELFF. In DNA, the CDR3 is TGTGCCAGGACCGGGACAGTGAACACCGGGGAGCTGTTTTTT. The full variable domain, rest sourced from reference TRBV2 and TRBJ2-2, is EPEVTQTPSHQVTQMGQEVILRCVPISNHLYFYWYRQILGQKVEFLVSFYNNEISEKSEIFDDQFSVERPDGSNFTLKIRSTKLEDSAMYFCARTGTVNTGELFFGEGSRLTVL.

The chain combines TRBV5-4 with TRBJ1-1; weak D call: TRBD1 (5 bases). The V gene's germline CDR1 is SGHNT and CDR2 YYREEE (reference sequence). This CDR3 is 14 amino acids long. Trimming took 0 bases from V and 6 from J, leaving 12 bases between them. The CDR3 nucleotides are TGTGCCAGCAGCTTGGACCAGGGTAGCCCTGAAGCTTTCTTT. It codes for CASSLDQGSPEAFF.

This clone occurred a few times. This chain connects TRBV9 to TRBJ1-1; no firm D call. The CDR3 sequence is 12 residues long. V gave up 1 base and J gave up 6 bases, with 7 bases separating them. Germline V CDR1 and CDR2: SGDLS, YYNGEE. The CDR3 spells CASSVLGSEAFF. The CDR3 coding sequence is TGTGCCAGCAGCGTACTAGGATCTGAAGCTTTCTTT.

This sequence joins TRBV11-2 and TRBJ2-4, with D unclear. Deletions cut 3 bases from V and 5 bases from J, with 8 bases between. The CDR3 covers 13 residues. CDR1 and CDR2 (germline): SGHAT, FQNNGV. CDR3 nucleotide sequence: TGTGCCAGCAGCTTGGCGAGACAAAACATTCAGTACTTC. Protein sequence: CASSLARQNIQYF.

The rearrangement uses TRBV4-1 and TRBJ1-5; D uncertain. This CDR3 region has 14 residues. Germline CDR1 MGHRA, CDR2 YSYEKL. Trimming removed 1 base from V and 1 base from J, with 5 bases in between. CDR3 loop: CASSQVGSNQPQHF. DNA of the CDR3: TGCGCCAGCAGCCAAGTCGGAAGCAATCAGCCCCAGCATTTT.

V and J are TRBV7-2 and TRBJ1-6; D unresolved. Trimming pared 1 base from V and 5 bases from J, leaving 12 bases between. Looked up from germline, CDR1 is SGHTA and CDR2 is FQGNSA. The CDR3 is 16 amino acids. The CDR3 nucleotides are TGTGCCAGCAGCTTAGTTGTAGGTCCGGATAATTCACCCCTCCACTTT. It codes for CASSLVVGPDNSPLHF.

The chain combines TRBV5-1 with TRBJ2-7, with 8 nucleotides matching TRBD1. The CDR3 spans 15 residues. The V segment lost 4 bases and the J segment 0 bases; nucleotides outside the gene matches: 6. Germline lookup yields CDR1 SGHRS and CDR2 YFSETQ. The CDR3 DNA is TGCGCCAGCAGCGCCGGACAGGGAAGCTCCTACGAGCAGTACTTC. It encodes CASSAGQGSSYEQYF.

The rearrangement links TRBV7-9 to TRBJ2-6, with 10 bases matching TRBD1. J was trimmed by 1 base and V by 2 bases; bases with no gene match: 5. Germline CDR1 SEHNR, CDR2 FQNEAQ (reference sequence). The CDR3 covers 18 residues. The CDR3 DNA is TGTGCCAGCAGCTTACCGGGACAGGGGAAGTCTGGGGCCAACGTCCTGACTTTC. Encoded protein: CASSLPGQGKSGANVLTF.

The rearrangement uses TRBV30 and TRBJ2-5; 10 nucleotides match TRBD1. CDR3 size: 19 residues. CDR1 is GTSNPN, CDR2 SVGIG, per germline (reference sequence). Germline trimming cut 0 bases from V and 2 bases from J; bases unmatched to any gene: 15. The CDR3 loop reads CAWSVHRTGGNPTQETQYF. The CDR3 DNA reads as TGTGCCTGGAGTGTACACAGGACAGGGGGTAACCCCACTCAAGAGACCCAGTACTTC.

The rearrangement links TRBV7-9 to TRBJ1-2; D call uncertain. The CDR3 runs 12 residues. Germline CDR1 SEHNR, CDR2 FQNEAQ (reference sequence). Trimming removed 0 bases from V and 8 bases from J, with 7 bases in between. The CDR3 loop reads CASSLASPGYTF. DNA of the CDR3: TGTGCCAGCAGCTTAGCGAGTCCGGGCTACACCTTC.

The chain carries TRBV21-1 and TRBJ2-7; TRBD1 is the table's D call, not checked against the DNA. TRBV21-1 is deemed a pseudogene. This CDR3 is 16 amino acids long. The CDR3 DNA reads as TGTGCCAGCAGCAAATTGTCAGGGGGCGGAGAATACGAGCAGTACGTC. It specifies CASSKLSGGGEYEQYV.

The chain links TRBV5-6 to TRBJ1-1, with D tentatively TRBD1 (5 bases). V lost 4 bases, J lost 1 base, and 8 bases lay in between. CDR3 length: 13 residues. Germline CDR1 is SGHDT and CDR2 is YYEEEE. The chain's CDR3 is CASSLGGNTEAFF. As DNA, the CDR3 is TGTGCCAGCAGCCTTGGGGGGAACACTGAAGCTTTCTTT.

V gene TRBV5-6 combines with J gene TRBJ1-6; D may be TRBD1 (5 bases). Trimming stripped 6 bases from V and 7 bases from J, with 23 bases between. This CDR3 has 17 residues. CDR1 is SGHDT and CDR2 is YYEEEE in the germline V gene. The DNA for the CDR3 is TGTGCCAGCACTCAACTTAGGGCAGGGAACAAGAATTCACCCCTCCACTTT. Translated, it gives CASTQLRAGNKNSPLHF.